This is a list of T cell receptor beta chains from one sample in a study of blood T cell repertoires in COVID-19. Profiling relied on immunoSEQ multiplex PCR, and the TCRdb table lists in-frame clones only, not all of them. The sample has 250,000 to 350,000 clones, around 90% seen once. The sequenced sample consisted of PBMCs or T cells enriched from blood (not recorded which). Receptors were obtained from a woman aged 25-40 years who had recovered from COVID-19. Each CDR3 is given with its conserved first and last residue. D genes are given only for firm matches. Some rows have no size entry. The others give once, few or many, or a class for an expanded clone.

V gene: TRBV28
D gene: TRBD2
clone size: -
J gene: TRBJ2-7
CDR3 protein: CASRRTSGRSGEQYF
CDR3 DNA: TGTGCCAGCAGACGGACTAGCGGGAGGAGCGGCGAGCAGTACTTC

V gene: TRBV29-1
D gene: -
clone size: -
J gene: TRBJ2-5
CDR3 protein: CSVEGFDIRETQYF
CDR3 DNA: TGCAGCGTTGAAGGGTTTGATATTCGGGAGACCCAGTACTTC

V gene: TRBV4-3
D gene: TRBD2
clone size: -
J gene: TRBJ2-7
CDR3 protein: CASSQGGGSSYEQYF
CDR3 DNA: TGCGCCAGCAGCCAAGGGGGCGGGAGCTCTTACGAGCAGTACTTC

V gene: TRBV28
D gene: -
clone size: -
J gene: TRBJ2-3
CDR3 protein: CASLDSTTDTQYF
CDR3 DNA: TGTGCCAGCTTGGACAGCACCACAGATACGCAGTATTTT

V gene: TRBV19
D gene: -
clone size: -
J gene: TRBJ1-1
CDR3 protein: CASSILARGTEAFF
CDR3 DNA: TGTGCCAGTAGTATCCTTGCCCGGGGTACTGAAGCTTTCTTT

V gene: TRBV6-1
D gene: TRBD2
clone size: -
J gene: TRBJ2-1
CDR3 protein: CASSARLASSYNEQFF
CDR3 DNA: TGTGCCAGCAGTGCTCGACTAGCGAGCTCCTACAATGAGCAGTTCTTC

V gene: TRBV5-1
D gene: -
clone size: -
J gene: TRBJ2-7
CDR3 protein: CASSSTGQGEQYF
CDR3 DNA: TGCGCCAGCAGCTCGACAGGTCAAGGGGAGCAGTACTTC

V gene: TRBV3-1/TRBV3-2
D gene: -
clone size: -
J gene: TRBJ1-1
CDR3 protein: CASSQVLRTEAFF
CDR3 DNA: TGTGCCAGCAGCCAAGTTTTGAGGACTGAAGCTTTCTTT

V gene: TRBV28
D gene: TRBD1
clone size: -
J gene: TRBJ1-2
CDR3 protein: CASTPGQPIYGYTF
CDR3 DNA: TGTGCCAGCACGCCGGGACAGCCAATCTATGGCTACACCTTC

V gene: TRBV28
D gene: TRBD1
clone size: -
J gene: TRBJ1-4
CDR3 protein: CASSSGQGLNEKLFF
CDR3 DNA: TGTGCCAGCAGTTCAGGACAGGGACTTAATGAAAAACTGTTTTTT

V gene: TRBV30
D gene: -
clone size: -
J gene: TRBJ1-6
CDR3 protein: CAWSVQGDSPLHF
CDR3 DNA: TGTGCCTGGAGTGTACAGGGAGATTCACCCCTCCACTTT

V gene: TRBV4-3
D gene: TRBD1
clone size: -
J gene: TRBJ2-1
CDR3 protein: CASSQPNRGYNEQFF
CDR3 DNA: TGCGCCAGCAGCCAACCTAACAGGGGGTACAATGAGCAGTTCTTC

V gene: TRBV2
D gene: TRBD1
clone size: -
J gene: TRBJ2-1
CDR3 protein: CASGTGAGNEQFF
CDR3 DNA: TGTGCCAGCGGGACAGGGGCTGGCAATGAGCAGTTCTTC

V gene: TRBV28
D gene: TRBD1
clone size: -
J gene: TRBJ1-2
CDR3 protein: CASSTGWTGNGYTF
CDR3 DNA: TGTGCCAGCAGTACCGGATGGACAGGCAATGGCTACACCTTC

V gene: TRBV3-1/TRBV3-2
D gene: TRBD1
clone size: once
J gene: TRBJ2-7
CDR3 protein: CASSHPTPTGARYEQYF
CDR3 DNA: TGTGCCAGCAGCCATCCTACGCCGACAGGGGCCCGCTACGAGCAGTACTTC

V gene: TRBV5-1
D gene: -
clone size: -
J gene: TRBJ2-2
CDR3 protein: CASSLVQNTGELFF
CDR3 DNA: TGCGCCAGCAGCTTGGTCCAGAACACCGGGGAGCTGTTTTTT

V gene: TRBV18
D gene: TRBD1
clone size: -
J gene: TRBJ1-6
CDR3 protein: CASSPLDRGNSPLHF
CDR3 DNA: TGTGCCAGCTCACCCCTGGACAGGGGCAATTCACCCCTCCACTTT

V gene: TRBV6-1
D gene: TRBD2
clone size: -
J gene: TRBJ2-5
CDR3 protein: CASSEAGTSGRAAIAGTQYF
CDR3 DNA: TGTGCCAGCAGTGAAGCCGGGACTAGCGGGAGGGCCGCGATAGCTGGGACCCAGTACTTC

V gene: TRBV10-3
D gene: -
clone size: -
J gene: TRBJ1-1
CDR3 protein: CAISESLQGPNTEAFF
CDR3 DNA: TGTGCCATCAGTGAGTCTCTACAGGGTCCGAACACTGAAGCTTTCTTT

V gene: TRBV11-3
D gene: TRBD2
clone size: -
J gene: TRBJ2-1
CDR3 protein: CASSSGGGAKEQFF
CDR3 DNA: TGTGCCAGCAGCTCTGGCGGGGGGGCGAAGGAGCAGTTCTTC

V gene: TRBV5-6
D gene: -
clone size: -
J gene: TRBJ2-3
CDR3 protein: CASSYAGAGTDTQYF
CDR3 DNA: TGTGCCAGCAGCTATGCGGGGGCGGGCACAGATACGCAGTATTTT

V gene: TRBV28
D gene: -
clone size: -
J gene: TRBJ2-1
CDR3 protein: CASSLRFQGLYNEQFF
CDR3 DNA: TGTGCCAGCAGTTTAAGGTTTCAGGGGCTATACAATGAGCAGTTCTTC

V gene: TRBV7-7
D gene: TRBD1
clone size: -
J gene: TRBJ2-1
CDR3 protein: CASSLGQGARYEQFF
CDR3 DNA: TGTGCTAGCAGCTTAGGGCAGGGGGCTAGATATGAGCAGTTCTTC

V gene: TRBV6-1
D gene: -
clone size: -
J gene: TRBJ1-3
CDR3 protein: CASSDRSSSGNTIYF
CDR3 DNA: TGTGCCAGCAGTGACAGGTCATCCTCTGGAAACACCATATATTTT

V gene: TRBV19
D gene: TRBD1
clone size: -
J gene: TRBJ2-7
CDR3 protein: CASTYGQGSSYEQYF
CDR3 DNA: TGTGCCAGTACCTACGGACAGGGGAGCTCCTACGAGCAGTACTTC

V gene: TRBV6-5
D gene: -
clone size: once
J gene: TRBJ2-7
CDR3 protein: CASSYSGDTYEQYF
CDR3 DNA: TGTGCCAGCAGTTACTCTGGGGACACCTACGAGCAGTACTTC

V gene: TRBV28
D gene: TRBD2
clone size: once
J gene: TRBJ2-7
CDR3 protein: CASSPGLAVIQIYEQYF
CDR3 DNA: TGTGCCAGCAGTCCGGGACTAGCGGTTATCCAGATTTACGAGCAGTACTTC

V gene: TRBV12-3/TRBV12-4
D gene: -
clone size: -
J gene: TRBJ1-6
CDR3 protein: CASFGGEGSPLHF
CDR3 DNA: TGTGCCAGCTTTGGGGGGGAGGGTTCACCCCTCCACTTT

V gene: TRBV3-1/TRBV3-2
D gene: -
clone size: -
J gene: TRBJ2-5
CDR3 protein: CASSKAADQETQYF
CDR3 DNA: TGTGCCAGCAGCAAAGCGGCGGACCAAGAGACCCAGTACTTC

V gene: TRBV6-5
D gene: -
clone size: -
J gene: TRBJ1-1
CDR3 protein: CASSRGSSTEAFF
CDR3 DNA: TGTGCCAGCAGTCGAGGGAGTTCCACTGAAGCTTTCTTT

V gene: TRBV10-3
D gene: TRBD2
clone size: -
J gene: TRBJ2-1
CDR3 protein: CAISDIGRAGNEQFF
CDR3 DNA: TGTGCCATCAGTGATATCGGGAGGGCCGGAAATGAGCAGTTCTTC

V gene: TRBV3-1/TRBV3-2
D gene: TRBD2
clone size: -
J gene: TRBJ2-5
CDR3 protein: CASRRRLAVPRETQYF
CDR3 DNA: TGTGCCAGCAGACGGCGGCTAGCGGTACCGCGGGAGACCCAGTACTTC

V gene: TRBV3-1/TRBV3-2
D gene: -
clone size: -
J gene: TRBJ2-7
CDR3 protein: CASSDTGSLSYEQYF
CDR3 DNA: TGTGCCAGCAGCGACACAGGGTCCCTCTCCTACGAGCAGTACTTC

V gene: TRBV7-8
D gene: -
clone size: -
J gene: TRBJ2-7
CDR3 protein: CASSPTAYEQYF
CDR3 DNA: TGTGCCAGCAGCCCCACAGCATACGAGCAGTACTTC

V gene: TRBV6-5
D gene: -
clone size: -
J gene: TRBJ2-7
CDR3 protein: CASRRGINSYEQYF
CDR3 DNA: TGTGCCAGCAGGCGCGGAATCAACTCCTACGAGCAGTACTTC

V gene: TRBV6-1
D gene: TRBD1
clone size: -
J gene: TRBJ2-7
CDR3 protein: CASSEPGQGYEQYF
CDR3 DNA: TGTGCCAGCAGTGAACCGGGACAGGGCTACGAGCAGTACTTC

V gene: TRBV18
D gene: TRBD1
clone size: -
J gene: TRBJ2-2
CDR3 protein: CASSTPDRAPGELFF
CDR3 DNA: TGTGCCAGCTCAACTCCTGACAGGGCGCCCGGGGAGCTGTTTTTT

V gene: TRBV7-2
D gene: TRBD2
clone size: -
J gene: TRBJ2-1
CDR3 protein: CASSLGTSGDYNEQFF
CDR3 DNA: TGTGCCAGCAGCTTAGGCACTAGCGGGGACTACAATGAGCAGTTCTTC

V gene: TRBV7-2
D gene: -
clone size: -
J gene: TRBJ1-1
CDR3 protein: CASSGLAGTEAFF
CDR3 DNA: TGTGCCAGCAGCGGCCTCGCGGGTACTGAAGCTTTCTTT

V gene: TRBV30
D gene: -
clone size: -
J gene: TRBJ1-1
CDR3 protein: CAWSVQGKTEAFF
CDR3 DNA: TGTGCCTGGAGTGTACAGGGAAAGACTGAAGCTTTCTTT

V gene: TRBV12-3/TRBV12-4
D gene: -
clone size: -
J gene: TRBJ1-1
CDR3 protein: CASSRGGTEAFF
CDR3 DNA: TGTGCCAGCAGTCGGGGGGGCACTGAAGCTTTCTTT

V gene: TRBV11-2
D gene: -
clone size: few
J gene: TRBJ1-1
CDR3 protein: CASSQTVGHTNTEAFF
CDR3 DNA: TGTGCCAGCAGCCAAACGGTCGGACACACTAACACTGAAGCTTTCTTT

V gene: TRBV5-1
D gene: TRBD1
clone size: -
J gene: TRBJ1-3
CDR3 protein: CASSDGQGGGNTIYF
CDR3 DNA: TGCGCCAGCAGCGACGGACAGGGCGGAGGAAACACCATATATTTT